The clone carrying this T cell receptor (beta chain) was counted once. This entry comes from a study of blood T cell repertoires in COVID-19. Here immunoSEQ multiplex PCR was the method, and the copy in TCRdb shows in-frame clones only, minus some. This table has some 320,000 clones, about 90% appearing once. This clonotype was obtained from a woman between 25 and 40 years old who had recovered from COVID-19. What was sequenced was PBMCs or T cells enriched from blood (not recorded which).

CDR3 nucleotide sequence: TGCAGTGCTAGTGGGGAGGTCTTCTATGGCTACACCTTC. The encoded protein is CSASGEVFYGYTF. This sequence joins TRBV20-1 and TRBJ1-2; D ambiguous. In germline, CDR1 is DFQATT, CDR2 SNEGSKA (reference sequence). Trimming removed 3 bases at V and 4 bases at J, with 12 bases between. The CDR3 is 13 amino acids.